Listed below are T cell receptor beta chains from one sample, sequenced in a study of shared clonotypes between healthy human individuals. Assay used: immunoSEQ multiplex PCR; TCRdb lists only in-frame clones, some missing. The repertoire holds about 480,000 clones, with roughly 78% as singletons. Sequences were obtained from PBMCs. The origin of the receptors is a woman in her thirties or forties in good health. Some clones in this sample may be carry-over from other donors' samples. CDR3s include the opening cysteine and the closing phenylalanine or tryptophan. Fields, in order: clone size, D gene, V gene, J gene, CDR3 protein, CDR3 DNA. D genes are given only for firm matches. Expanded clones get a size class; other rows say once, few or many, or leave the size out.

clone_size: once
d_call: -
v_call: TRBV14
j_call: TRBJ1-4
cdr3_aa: CASSQGQGNEKLFF
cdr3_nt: TGTGCCAGCAGCCAAGGCCAGGGGAATGAAAAACTGTTTTTT

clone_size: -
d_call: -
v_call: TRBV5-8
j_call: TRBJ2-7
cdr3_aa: CASSRAGHLNYEQYF
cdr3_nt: TGTGCCAGCAGCCGAGCAGGACATCTCAACTACGAGCAGTACTTC

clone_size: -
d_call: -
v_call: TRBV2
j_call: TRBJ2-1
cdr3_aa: CASSEALGGFYNEQFF
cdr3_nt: TGTGCCAGCAGTGAAGCCCTAGGAGGGTTCTACAATGAGCAGTTCTTC

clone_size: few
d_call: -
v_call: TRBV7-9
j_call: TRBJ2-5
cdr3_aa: CASSLGRGSLRLETQYF
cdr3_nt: TGTGCCAGCAGCTTAGGCCGCGGCTCCCTGAGATTGGAGACCCAGTACTTC

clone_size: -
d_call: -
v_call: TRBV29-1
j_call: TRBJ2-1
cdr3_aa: CSVEWGPSGGQDNEQFF
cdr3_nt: TGCAGCGTTGAATGGGGTCCGAGCGGGGGACAGGACAATGAGCAGTTCTTC

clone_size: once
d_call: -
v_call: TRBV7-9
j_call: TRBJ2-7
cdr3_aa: CASSPGYEQYF
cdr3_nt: TGTGCCAGCAGCCCAGGCTACGAGCAGTACTTC

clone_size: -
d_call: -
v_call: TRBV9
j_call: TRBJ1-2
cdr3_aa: CASRGGYGYTF
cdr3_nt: TGTGCCAGCAGGGGGGGCTATGGCTACACCTTC

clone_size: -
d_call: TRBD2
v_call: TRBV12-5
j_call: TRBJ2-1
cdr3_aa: CASGLVLGGRGPSYNEQFF
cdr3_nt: TGTGCTAGTGGTTTGGTACTAGGCGGGAGGGGACCCTCCTACAATGAGCAGTTCTTC

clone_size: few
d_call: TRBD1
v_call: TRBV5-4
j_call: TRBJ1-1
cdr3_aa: CASSFGDRNTEAFF
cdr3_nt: TGTGCCAGCAGCTTCGGGGACAGAAACACTGAAGCTTTCTTT

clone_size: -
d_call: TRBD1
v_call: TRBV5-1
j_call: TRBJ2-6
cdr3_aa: CASSSDRAGANVLTF
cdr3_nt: TGCGCCAGCAGCAGTGACAGGGCTGGGGCCAACGTCCTGACTTTC

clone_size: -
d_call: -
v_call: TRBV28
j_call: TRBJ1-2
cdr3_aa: CASSPITGISRGYTF
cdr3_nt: TGTGCCAGCAGTCCGATAACAGGGATCTCTCGCGGCTACACCTTC

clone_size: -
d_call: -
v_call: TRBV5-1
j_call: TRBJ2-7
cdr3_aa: CASSLGQSSYEQYF
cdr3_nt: TGCGCCAGCAGCTTGGGACAGAGCTCCTACGAGCAGTACTTC

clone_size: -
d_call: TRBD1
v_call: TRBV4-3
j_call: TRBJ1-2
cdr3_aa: CASSQDGTGDFYGYTF
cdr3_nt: TGCGCCAGCAGCCAAGATGGGACAGGGGACTTCTATGGCTACACCTTC

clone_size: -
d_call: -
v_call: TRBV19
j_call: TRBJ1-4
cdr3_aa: CASSPGPGREKLFF
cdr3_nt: TGTGCCAGTAGCCCGGGACCCGGGCGCGAAAAACTGTTTTTT

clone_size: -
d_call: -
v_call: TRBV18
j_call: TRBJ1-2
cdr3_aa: CASSLDRTNYGYTF
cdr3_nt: TGTGCCAGCTCCCTTGACAGGACTAACTATGGCTACACCTTC

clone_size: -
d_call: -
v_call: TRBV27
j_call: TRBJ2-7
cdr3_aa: CASSLSGDGTYEQYF
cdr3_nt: TGTGCCAGCAGTTTATCGGGGGACGGGACCTACGAGCAGTACTTC

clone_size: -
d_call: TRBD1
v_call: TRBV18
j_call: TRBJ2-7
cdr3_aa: CASSPGQGTEQYF
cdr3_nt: TGTGCCAGCTCACCAGGACAGGGCACCGAGCAGTACTTC

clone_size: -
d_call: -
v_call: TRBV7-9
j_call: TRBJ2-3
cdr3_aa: CASRLVRTTDTQYF
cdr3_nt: TGTGCCAGCAGATTAGTTCGCACCACAGATACGCAGTATTTT

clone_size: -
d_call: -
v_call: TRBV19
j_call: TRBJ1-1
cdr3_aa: CASSIPPEAFF
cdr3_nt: TGTGCCAGTAGTATCCCACCTGAAGCTTTCTTT

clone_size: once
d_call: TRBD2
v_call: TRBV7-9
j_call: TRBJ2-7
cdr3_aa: CASNVPEGLAGTSYEQYF
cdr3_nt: TGTGCCAGCAACGTCCCGGAGGGACTAGCGGGTACAAGCTACGAGCAGTACTTC

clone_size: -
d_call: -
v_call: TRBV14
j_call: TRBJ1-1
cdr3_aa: CASSLGGRAPEAFF
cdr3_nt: TGTGCCAGCAGCCTCGGGGGGAGGGCCCCTGAAGCTTTCTTT

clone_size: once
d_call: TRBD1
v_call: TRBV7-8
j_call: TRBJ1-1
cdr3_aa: CASTSGGRKTEAFF
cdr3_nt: TGTGCCAGCACCTCAGGGGGAAGAAAGACTGAAGCTTTCTTT

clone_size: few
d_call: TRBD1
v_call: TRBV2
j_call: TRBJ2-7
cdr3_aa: CASGTGNYEQYF
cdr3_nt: TGTGCCAGCGGGACAGGCAACTACGAGCAGTACTTC

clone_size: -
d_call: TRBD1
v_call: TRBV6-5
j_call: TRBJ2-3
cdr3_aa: CASSYSGQGDTQYF
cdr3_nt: TGTGCCAGCAGTTACTCGGGACAGGGGGATACGCAGTATTTT

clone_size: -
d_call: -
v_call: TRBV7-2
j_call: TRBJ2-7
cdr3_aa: CASSLEGGLGNEQYF
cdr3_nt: TGTGCCAGCAGCTTAGAAGGGGGATTGGGCAACGAGCAGTACTTC

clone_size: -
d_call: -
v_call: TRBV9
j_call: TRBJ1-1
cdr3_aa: CASSVVKGRAEAFF
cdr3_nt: TGTGCCAGCAGCGTAGTTAAGGGAAGAGCTGAAGCTTTCTTT

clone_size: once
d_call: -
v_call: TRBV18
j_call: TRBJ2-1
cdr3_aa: CASSPRVGSYNEQFF
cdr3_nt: TGTGCCAGCTCACCAAGAGTTGGCTCCTACAATGAGCAGTTCTTC

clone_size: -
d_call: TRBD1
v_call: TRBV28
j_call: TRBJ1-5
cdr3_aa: CASSLPDRWGNQPQHF
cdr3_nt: TGTGCCAGCAGTCTCCCGGACAGGTGGGGAAATCAGCCCCAGCATTTT

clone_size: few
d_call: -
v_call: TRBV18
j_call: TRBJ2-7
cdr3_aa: CASSPDAYEQYF
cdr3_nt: TGTGCCAGCTCACCTGACGCCTACGAGCAGTACTTC

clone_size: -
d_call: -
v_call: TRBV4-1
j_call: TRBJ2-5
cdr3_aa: CACGQSGGETQYF
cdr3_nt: TGCGCCTGTGGACAGTCGGGTGGAGAGACCCAGTACTTC

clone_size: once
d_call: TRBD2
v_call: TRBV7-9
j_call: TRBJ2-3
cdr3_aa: CASSQAGGPEGTQYF
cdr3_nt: TGTGCCAGCAGCCAAGCGGGAGGGCCCGAAGGTACGCAGTATTTT

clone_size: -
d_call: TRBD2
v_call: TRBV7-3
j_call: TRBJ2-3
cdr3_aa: CASSLDSSGRADTQYF
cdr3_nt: TGTGCCAGCAGCTTAGATAGTAGCGGGAGGGCGGATACGCAGTATTTT

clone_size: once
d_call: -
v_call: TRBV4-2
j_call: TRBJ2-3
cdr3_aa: CASSQEGQFTDTQYF
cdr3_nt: TGTGCCAGCAGCCAAGAGGGGCAGTTCACAGATACGCAGTATTTT

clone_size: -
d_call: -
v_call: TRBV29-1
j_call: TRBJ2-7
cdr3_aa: CSAGQSSYEQYF
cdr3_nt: TGCAGCGCCGGACAGTCCTCCTACGAGCAGTACTTC

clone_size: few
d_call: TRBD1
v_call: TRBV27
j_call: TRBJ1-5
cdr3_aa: CATGQGGAGGNQPQHF
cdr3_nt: TGTGCCACCGGACAGGGAGGCGCGGGTGGCAATCAGCCCCAGCATTTT

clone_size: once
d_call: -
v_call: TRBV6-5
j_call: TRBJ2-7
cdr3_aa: CATEWNYEQYF
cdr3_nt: TGTGCCACCGAATGGAACTACGAGCAGTACTTC

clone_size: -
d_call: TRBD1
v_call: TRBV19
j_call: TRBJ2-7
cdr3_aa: CASSIDRVREQYF
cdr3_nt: TGTGCCAGTAGTATTGACAGGGTACGCGAGCAGTACTTC

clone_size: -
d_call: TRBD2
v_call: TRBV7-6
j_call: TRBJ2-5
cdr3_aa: CASSLTSGGETQYF
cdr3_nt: TGTGCCAGCAGCCTCACTAGCGGTGGCGAGACCCAGTACTTC

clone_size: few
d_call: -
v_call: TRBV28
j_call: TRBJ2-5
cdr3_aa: CASRGQETQYF
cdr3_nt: TGTGCCAGCCGCGGACAAGAGACCCAGTACTTC

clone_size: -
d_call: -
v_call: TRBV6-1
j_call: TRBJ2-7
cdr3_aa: CASSESGRVTTYEQYF
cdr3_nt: TGTGCCAGCAGTGAATCAGGGAGAGTTACTACCTACGAGCAGTACTTC

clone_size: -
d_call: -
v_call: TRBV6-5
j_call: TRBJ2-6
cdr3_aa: CASRGSSGANVLTF
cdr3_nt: TGTGCCAGCAGGGGCTCCTCTGGGGCCAACGTCCTGACTTTC

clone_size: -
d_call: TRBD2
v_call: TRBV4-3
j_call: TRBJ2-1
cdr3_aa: CASSQDQTSGYYNEQFF
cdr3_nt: TGCGCCAGCAGCCAAGATCAAACTAGCGGGTACTACAATGAGCAGTTCTTC

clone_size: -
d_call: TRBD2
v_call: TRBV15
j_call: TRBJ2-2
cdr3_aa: CATSRGAGVRTGELFF
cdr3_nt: TGTGCCACCAGCAGAGGGGCGGGAGTAAGGACCGGGGAGCTGTTTTTT

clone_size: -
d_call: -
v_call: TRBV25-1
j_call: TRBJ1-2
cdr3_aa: CASSEGGEYYGYTF
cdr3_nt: TGTGCCAGCAGTGAAGGGGGGGAATACTATGGCTACACCTTC

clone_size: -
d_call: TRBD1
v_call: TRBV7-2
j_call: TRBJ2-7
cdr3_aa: CASSGRQGAYEQYF
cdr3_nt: TGTGCCAGCAGCGGGCGACAGGGGGCGTACGAGCAGTACTTC

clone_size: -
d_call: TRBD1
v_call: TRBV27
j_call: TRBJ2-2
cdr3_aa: CASSPGGAPRTGELFF
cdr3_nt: TGTGCCAGCAGTCCAGGGGGCGCCCCGAGGACCGGGGAGCTGTTTTTT

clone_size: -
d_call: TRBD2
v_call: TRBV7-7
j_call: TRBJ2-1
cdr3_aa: CASSLERETEQFF
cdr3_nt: TGTGCTAGCAGCTTAGAGCGGGAGACTGAGCAGTTCTTC

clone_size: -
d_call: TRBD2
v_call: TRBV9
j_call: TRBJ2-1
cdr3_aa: CASSVRLAGYNEQFF
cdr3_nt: TGTGCCAGCAGCGTACGGCTAGCGGGGTACAATGAGCAGTTCTTC

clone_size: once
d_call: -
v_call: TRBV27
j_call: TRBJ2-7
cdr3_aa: CASSLWTLGSEQYF
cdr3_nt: TGTGCCAGCAGTTTATGGACCCTAGGCTCCGAGCAGTACTTC

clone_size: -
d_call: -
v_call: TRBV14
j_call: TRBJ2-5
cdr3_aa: CASSQDGVVGVGQETQYF
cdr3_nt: TGTGCCAGCAGCCAAGATGGAGTAGTTGGAGTGGGCCAAGAGACCCAGTACTTC

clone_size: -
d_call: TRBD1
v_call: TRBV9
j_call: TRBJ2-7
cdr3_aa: CASSEGGQGGHEQYF
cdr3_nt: TGTGCCAGCAGCGAAGGTGGACAGGGGGGCCACGAGCAGTACTTC

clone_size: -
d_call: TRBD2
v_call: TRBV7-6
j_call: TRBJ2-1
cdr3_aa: CASSSTSGTYNEQFF
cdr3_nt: TGTGCCAGCAGCTCGACTAGCGGGACCTACAATGAGCAGTTCTTC

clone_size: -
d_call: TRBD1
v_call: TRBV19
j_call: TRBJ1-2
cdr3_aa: CASRDRGLGYGYTF
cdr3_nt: TGTGCCAGCAGGGACAGGGGGCTGGGCTATGGCTACACCTTC

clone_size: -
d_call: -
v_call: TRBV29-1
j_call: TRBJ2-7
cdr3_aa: CSVSQTRFEQYF
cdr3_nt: TGCAGCGTTTCCCAGACGCGGTTCGAGCAGTACTTC

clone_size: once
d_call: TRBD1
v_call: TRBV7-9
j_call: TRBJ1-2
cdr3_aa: CASSSVQGAGYGYTF
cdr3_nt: TGTGCCAGCAGCAGCGTCCAGGGGGCGGGCTATGGCTACACCTTC

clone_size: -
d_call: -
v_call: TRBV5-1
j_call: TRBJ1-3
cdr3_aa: CASSSGQSSRTGNTIYF
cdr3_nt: TGCGCCAGCAGCTCCGGACAGTCGTCCCGTACTGGAAACACCATATATTTT

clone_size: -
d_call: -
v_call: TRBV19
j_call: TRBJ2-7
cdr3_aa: CASSPTKDTYEQYF
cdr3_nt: TGTGCCAGTAGTCCTACGAAGGATACCTACGAGCAGTACTTC

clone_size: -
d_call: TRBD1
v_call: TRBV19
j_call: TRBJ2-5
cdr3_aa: CASQDRGKETQYF
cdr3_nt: TGTGCCAGCCAGGACAGGGGTAAAGAGACCCAGTACTTC

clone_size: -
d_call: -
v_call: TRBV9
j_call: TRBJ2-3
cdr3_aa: CASSAPGPNTDTQYF
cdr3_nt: TGTGCCAGCAGCGCCCCGGGGCCTAACACAGATACGCAGTATTTT